Below, 16 T cell receptor beta chains from the same sample are listed, as sequenced in a study of blood T cell repertoires in COVID-19. Here immunoSEQ multiplex PCR was the method, and the copy in TCRdb shows in-frame clones only, minus some. Seen here are tens of thousands of clones, around 93% observed once, and the top ten hold about 3.1%. The specimen was peripheral blood. The source of these receptors is a man aged 50 or older with acute or convalescent COVID-19.

This chain links TRBV5-4 with TRBJ2-3; 10 bases align to TRBD2. The CDR3 sequence is 17 residues long. With V trimmed by 0 bases and J by 1 base, 5 bases remained unmatched. The germline CDR1 and CDR2 sequences are SGHNT and YYREEE (reference sequence). Here the CDR3 DNA reads TGTGCCAGCAGCTTGGCCAGCGGGGGGGCAGGCACAGATACGCAGTATTTT. Protein: CASSLASGGAGTDTQYF.

J is TRBJ1-1 and V is TRBV29-1; D is unclear. The CDR3 consists of 11 residues. V was clipped by 4 bases and J by 0 bases, with 3 bases between them. Germline lookup yields CDR1 SQVTM and CDR2 ANQGSEA. CDR3 amino acids: CSVAVNTEAFF. DNA of the CDR3: TGCAGCGTTGCAGTGAACACTGAAGCTTTCTTT.

The V call is TRBV18, the J call TRBJ2-4; D is perhaps TRBD1 (6 bases). This CDR3 is built from 15 residues. Germline V gene data show CDR1 as KGHSH and CDR2 as LQKENI. Trimming stripped 3 bases from V and 5 bases from J, with 14 bases between. For the CDR3, the DNA is TGTGCCAGCTCACCTCAGCACAGGGCGCAAAACATTCAGTACTTC. Encoded protein: CASSPQHRAQNIQYF.

The rearrangement links TRBV7-8 to TRBJ1-5; 7 nucleotides agree with TRBD1. Unmatched junction bases numbered 2, after V lost 2 bases and J lost 1 base. This CDR3 region has 15 residues. CDR1 SGHVS and CDR2 FQNEAQ come from the germline V gene. CDR3 DNA sequence: TGTGCCAGCAGCTTATTGACAGGGAGCAATCAGCCCCAGCATTTT. Translated, it gives CASSLLTGSNQPQHF.

The rearrangement joins TRBV24-1 to TRBJ1-2; TRBD1 is a possible D gene (6 bases). In germline, CDR1 is KGHDR, CDR2 SFDVKD. V dropped 4 bases and J dropped 7 bases, with 18 bases sitting between them. This CDR3 comprises 15 residues. The CDR3 region is CATSDEPQGKVGYTF. For the CDR3, the DNA is TGTGCCACCAGTGACGAACCACAGGGCAAGGTTGGCTACACCTTC.

This clone was picked up one time. V gene TRBV4-2 combines with J gene TRBJ2-3; perhaps TRBD1 as D (6 bases). CDR1 and CDR2 from the germline V gene are LGHNA and YNFKEQ. Trimming cost V 4 bases and J 0 bases, with 14 bases left between them. This CDR3 region has 16 residues. This CDR3 is CASSLEGVSSTDTQYF. The DNA for the CDR3 is TGTGCCAGCAGCCTCGAGGGGGTATCTAGCACAGATACGCAGTATTTT.

The chain joins TRBV3-1 (or the pseudogene TRBV3-2) to TRBJ1-2; TRBD1 agrees at 9 bases. The CDR3 has 15 amino acids. The V gene end was trimmed by 0 bases and the J gene end by 7 bases; junction bases not matched to a gene: 6. Germline loops: CDR1 LGHDT, CDR2 YNNKEL (reference sequence). This CDR3 is CASSQDPGTGSGYTF. In DNA form, the CDR3 reads TGTGCCAGCAGCCAAGACCCCGGGACAGGGTCTGGCTACACCTTC.

V and J are TRBV6-5 and TRBJ1-5; no reliable D call. The germline V gene encodes CDR1 MNHEY and CDR2 SVGAGI. CDR3 length: 14 amino acids. V was cut by 0 bases and J by 4 bases, with 7 bases left in between. CDR3 sequence reads: CASSYSSENQPQHF. The CDR3 DNA reads as TGTGCCAGCAGTTACTCGTCCGAGAATCAGCCCCAGCATTTT.

The V gene is TRBV6-5, the J gene TRBJ1-1; D is uncertain. The CDR3 consists of 15 residues. Trimming shortened V by 6 bases and J by 3 bases, and 17 bases separated the two germline ends. CDR1 is MNHEY and CDR2 is SVGAGI in the germline V gene. The CDR3 DNA reads as TGTGCCAGCAGCACGCGAGGAGCAATCCACACTGAAGCTTTCTTT. It yields the protein CASSTRGAIHTEAFF.

This clone was detected only a few times. This chain uses TRBV7-6 with TRBJ2-7; TRBD1 might be the D (6 bases). The CDR3 runs to 15 residues. Germline loops: CDR1 SGHVS, CDR2 FNYEAQ. V shed 0 bases and J shed 2 bases, with 11 bases lying between them. The CDR3 here is CASSLAGRGAYEQYF. CDR3 nucleotides: TGTGCCAGCAGCTTAGCAGGCAGGGGAGCCTACGAGCAGTACTTC.

J is TRBJ1-5 and V is TRBV19; 11 bases line up with TRBD1. The CDR3 spans 16 residues. Unmatched junction bases numbered 7, after V lost 4 bases and J lost 5 bases. Germline-derived CDR1 and CDR2 are LNHDA and SQIVND (reference sequence). CDR3: CASSTGTGGVDQPQHF. The CDR3 DNA is TGTGCCAGTAGTACCGGGACAGGGGGTGTCGATCAGCCCCAGCATTTT.

This clone was recorded only once. The CDR3 DNA sequence: TGTGCCAGCAGCCCCGGGACAGGTCCCTACAATGAGCAGTTCTTC. Encoded protein: CASSPGTGPYNEQFF. The chain links TRBV9 to TRBJ2-1; 8 bases line up with TRBD1. The length of the CDR3 is 15 residues. Germline values: CDR1 SGDLS, CDR2 YYNGEE. Trimming took 4 bases from V and 2 from J; bases not matched to a gene: 5.

The chain carries TRBV11-3 and TRBJ2-1; 10 positions match TRBD2. In germline, CDR1 is SGHNT, CDR2 YENEEA. The CDR3 is made up of 18 amino acids. After removal of 6 bases from V and 0 bases from J, the junction contained 11 bases not matched to a gene. The CDR3 region has the DNA TGTGCCAGCAGTCAAGGCGGTAGCGGGGGGTGCTCCTACAATGAGCAGTTCTTC. Protein: CASSQGGSGGCSYNEQFF.

The chain couples TRBV5-1 to TRBJ1-1; 10 nucleotides align to TRBD1. The ends lost 4 bases at V and 1 base at J; junction bases unmatched: 7. Germline CDR1 SGHRS, CDR2 YFSETQ. The CDR3 contains 16 residues. CDR3 region: CASSRQGAYGNTEAFF. For the CDR3, the DNA is TGCGCCAGCAGCCGACAGGGGGCATATGGGAACACTGAAGCTTTCTTT.

The chain carries TRBV9 and TRBJ2-1, with 11 bases matching TRBD2. The CDR3 totals 15 residues. V trimming: 1 base; J trimming: 8 bases; junction bases outside the gene matches: 5. Looked up from germline, CDR1 is SGDLS and CDR2 is YYNGEE. CDR3 loop: CASSVMTSGVDEQFF. DNA of the CDR3: TGTGCCAGCAGCGTAATGACTAGCGGGGTCGATGAGCAGTTCTTC.

The rearrangement uses TRBV5-6 and TRBJ2-7, with TRBD2 identical over 7 bases. J gave up 5 bases and V 2 bases, and 10 bases lay outside the gene matches. The CDR3 contains 15 residues. The germline gives CDR1 SGHDT, CDR2 YYEEEE. The CDR3 loop reads CASSFMSGGQNEQYF. Written as DNA, the CDR3 is TGTGCCAGCAGCTTTATGTCGGGGGGTCAAAACGAGCAGTACTTC.